This TCR beta chain was sequenced in a study of CD8+CD57+ T cells in acquired aplastic anemia. TCR beta VDJ and CDR3 were profiled, and genomic DNA was the template. TCRdb itself ran the reads through MiXCR, one entry per CDR3 protein. Here the sample spans approximately 250,000 distinct CDR3 sequences, around 82% being singletons. The patients chosen for sequencing had shown expansion of CD8+CD57+ cells (detected by flow cytometry). Blood sampling was performed on the patients, and none of them had received therapy by then. Regarding this clonotype: The CDR3 end shows no conserved phenylalanine or tryptophan, and so a read error is likely. The DNA is left out, because the CDR3 cannot be placed on it with certainty; the CDR3 is given as TCRdb lists it.

The V gene's germline CDR1 is SGHTA and CDR2 FQGTGA. The CDR3 sequence runs 13 residues, both termini included. The chain is built from TRBV7-3 and TRBJ2-2; TRBD1 reflects the table's D call only, with no check against the DNA. This receptor was taken from a human donor with aplastic anemia. Sequenced material: sorted CD4+, CD8+, or CD8+CD57+ T cells (not recorded which) from PBMCs. The CDR3 reads CASSPTVTAVLYL.